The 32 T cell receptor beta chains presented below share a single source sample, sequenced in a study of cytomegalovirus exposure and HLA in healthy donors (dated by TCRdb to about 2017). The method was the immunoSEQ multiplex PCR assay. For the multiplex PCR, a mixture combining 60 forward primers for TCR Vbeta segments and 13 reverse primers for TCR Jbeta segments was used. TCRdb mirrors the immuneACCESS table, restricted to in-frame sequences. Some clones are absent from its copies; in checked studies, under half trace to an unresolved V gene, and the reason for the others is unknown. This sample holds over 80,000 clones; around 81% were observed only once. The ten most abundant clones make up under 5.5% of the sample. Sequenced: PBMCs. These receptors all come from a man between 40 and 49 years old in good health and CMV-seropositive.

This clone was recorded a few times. The CDR3 loop is CATTKRESLLETQYF. The CDR3 nucleotides are TGCGCCACCACCAAGCGGGAGTCTCTCTTGGAGACCCAGTACTTC. The gene calls are TRBV10-2 and TRBJ2-5; 8 bases line up with TRBD2. V shed 10 bases and J 5 bases; nucleotides not matched to a gene: 15. The CDR3 sequence is 15 residues long. Germline lookup yields CDR1 WSHSY and CDR2 SAAADI.

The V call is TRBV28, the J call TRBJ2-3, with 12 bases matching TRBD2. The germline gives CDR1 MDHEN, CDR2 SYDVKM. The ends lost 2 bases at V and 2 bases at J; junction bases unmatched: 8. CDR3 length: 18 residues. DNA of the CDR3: TGTGCCAGCAGTTTACTAGCGGGGGGGAGACCATTCACAGATACGCAGTATTTT. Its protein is CASSLLAGGRPFTDTQYF.

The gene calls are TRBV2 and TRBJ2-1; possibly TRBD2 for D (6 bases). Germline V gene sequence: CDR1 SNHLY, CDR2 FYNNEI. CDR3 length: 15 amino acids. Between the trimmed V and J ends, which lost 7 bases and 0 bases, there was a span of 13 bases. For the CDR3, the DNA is TGTGCCAGCAACAAAGGGGACTCCTCCTACAATGAGCAGTTCTTC. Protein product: CASNKGDSSYNEQFF.

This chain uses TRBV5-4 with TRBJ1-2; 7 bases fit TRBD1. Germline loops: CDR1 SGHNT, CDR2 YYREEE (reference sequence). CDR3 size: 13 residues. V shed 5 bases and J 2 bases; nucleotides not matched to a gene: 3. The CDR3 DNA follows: TGTGCCAGCAGACAACAGGGGAACTATGGCTACACCTTC. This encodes CASRQQGNYGYTF.

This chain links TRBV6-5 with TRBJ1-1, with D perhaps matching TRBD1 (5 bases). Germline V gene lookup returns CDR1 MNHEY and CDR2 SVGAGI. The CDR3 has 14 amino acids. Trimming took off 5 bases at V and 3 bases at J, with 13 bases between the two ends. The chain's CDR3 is CASSKGRDYTEAFF. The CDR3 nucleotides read TGTGCCAGCAGTAAGGGACGGGACTACACTGAAGCTTTCTTT.

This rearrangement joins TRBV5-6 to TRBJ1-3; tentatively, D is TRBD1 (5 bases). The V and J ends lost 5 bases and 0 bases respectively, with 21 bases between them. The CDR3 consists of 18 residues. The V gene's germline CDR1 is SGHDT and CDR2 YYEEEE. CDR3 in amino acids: CASRVLGRGNHSGNTIYF. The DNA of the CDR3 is TGTGCCAGCAGAGTGTTGGGGAGGGGAAACCACTCTGGAAACACCATATATTTT.

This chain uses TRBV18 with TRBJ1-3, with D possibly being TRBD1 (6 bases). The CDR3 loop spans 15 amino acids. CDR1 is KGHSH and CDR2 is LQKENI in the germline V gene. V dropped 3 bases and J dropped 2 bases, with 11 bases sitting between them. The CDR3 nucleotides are TGTGCCAGCTCACCCCGACAGGAGGCTGGAAACACCATATATTTT. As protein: CASSPRQEAGNTIYF.

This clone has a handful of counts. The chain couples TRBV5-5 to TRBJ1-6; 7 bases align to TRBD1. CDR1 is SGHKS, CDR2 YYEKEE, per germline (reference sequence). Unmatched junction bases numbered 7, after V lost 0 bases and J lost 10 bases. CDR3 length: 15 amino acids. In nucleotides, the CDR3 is TGTGCCAGCAGCTTGGCGACAGGGAGTGACTCACCCCTCCACTTT. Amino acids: CASSLATGSDSPLHF.

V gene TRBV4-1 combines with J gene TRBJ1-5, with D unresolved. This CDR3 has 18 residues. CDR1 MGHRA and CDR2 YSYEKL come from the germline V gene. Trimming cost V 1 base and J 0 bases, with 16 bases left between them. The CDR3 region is CASSQVTDTYDSNQPQHF. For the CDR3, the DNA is TGCGCCAGCAGCCAAGTAACAGACACATACGATAGCAATCAGCCCCAGCATTTT.

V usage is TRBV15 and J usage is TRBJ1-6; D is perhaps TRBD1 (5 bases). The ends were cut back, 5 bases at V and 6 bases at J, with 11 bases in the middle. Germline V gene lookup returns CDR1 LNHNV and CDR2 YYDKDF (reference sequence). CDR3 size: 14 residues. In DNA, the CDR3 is TGTGCCACCAGCCTAACAGGTTCTAATTCACCCCTCCACTTT. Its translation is CATSLTGSNSPLHF. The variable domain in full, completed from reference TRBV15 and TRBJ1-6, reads DAMVIQNPRYQVTQFGKPVTLSCSQTLNHNVMYWYQQKSSQAPKLLFHYYDKDFNNEADTPDNFQSRRPNTSFCFLDIRSPGLGDTAMYLCATSLTGSNSPLHFGNGTRLTVT.

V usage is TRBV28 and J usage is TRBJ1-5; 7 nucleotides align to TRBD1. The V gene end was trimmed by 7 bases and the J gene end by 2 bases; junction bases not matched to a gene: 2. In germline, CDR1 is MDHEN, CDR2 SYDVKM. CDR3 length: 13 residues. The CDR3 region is CASTTGGNQPQHF. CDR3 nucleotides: TGTGCCAGCACTACAGGGGGCAATCAGCCCCAGCATTTT.

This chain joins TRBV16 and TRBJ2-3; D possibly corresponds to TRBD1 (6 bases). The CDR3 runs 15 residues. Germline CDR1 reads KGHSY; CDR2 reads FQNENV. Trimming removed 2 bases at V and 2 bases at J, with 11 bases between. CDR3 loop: CASSQGEGDTDTQYF. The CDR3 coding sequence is TGTGCCAGCAGCCAAGGAGAGGGGGACACAGATACGCAGTATTTT. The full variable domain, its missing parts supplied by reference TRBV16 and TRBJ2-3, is GEEVAQTPKHLVRGEGQKAKLYCAPIKGHSYVFWYQQVLKNEFKFLISFQNENVFDETGMPKERFSAKCLPNSPCSLEIQATKLEDSAVYFCASSQGEGDTDTQYFGPGTRLTVL.

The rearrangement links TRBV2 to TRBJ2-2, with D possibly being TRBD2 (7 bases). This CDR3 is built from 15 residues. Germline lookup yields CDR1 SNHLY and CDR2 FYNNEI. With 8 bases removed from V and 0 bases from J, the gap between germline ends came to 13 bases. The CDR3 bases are TGTGCCAGCGACGGGGGGCCCACGAACACCGGGGAGCTGTTTTTT. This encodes CASDGGPTNTGELFF.

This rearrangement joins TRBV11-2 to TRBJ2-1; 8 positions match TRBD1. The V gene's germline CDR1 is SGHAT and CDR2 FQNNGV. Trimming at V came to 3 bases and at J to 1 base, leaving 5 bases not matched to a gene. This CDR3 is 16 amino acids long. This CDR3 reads CASSFSGTGSYNEQFF. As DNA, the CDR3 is TGTGCCAGCAGCTTCTCGGGGACAGGTTCCTACAATGAGCAGTTCTTC. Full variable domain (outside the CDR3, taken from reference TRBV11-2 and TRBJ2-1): EAGVAQSPRYKIIEKRQSVAFWCNPISGHATLYWYQQILGQGPKLLIQFQNNGVVDDSQLPKDRFSAERLKGVDSTLKIQPAKLEDSAVYLCASSFSGTGSYNEQFFGPGTRLTVL.

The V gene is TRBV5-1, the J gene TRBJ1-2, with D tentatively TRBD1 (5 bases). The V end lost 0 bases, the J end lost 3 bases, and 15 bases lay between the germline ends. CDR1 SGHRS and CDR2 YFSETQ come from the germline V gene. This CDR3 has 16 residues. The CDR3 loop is CASSLARQGLDYGYTF. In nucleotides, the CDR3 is TGCGCCAGCAGCTTGGCTAGGCAGGGACTGGACTATGGCTACACCTTC.

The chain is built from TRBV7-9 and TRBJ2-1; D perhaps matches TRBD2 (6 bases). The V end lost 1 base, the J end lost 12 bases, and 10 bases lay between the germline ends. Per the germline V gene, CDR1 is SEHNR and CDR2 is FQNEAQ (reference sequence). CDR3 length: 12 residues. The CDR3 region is CASSLGDSGQFF. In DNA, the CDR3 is TGTGCCAGCAGCTTAGGGGACTCGGGGCAGTTCTTC.

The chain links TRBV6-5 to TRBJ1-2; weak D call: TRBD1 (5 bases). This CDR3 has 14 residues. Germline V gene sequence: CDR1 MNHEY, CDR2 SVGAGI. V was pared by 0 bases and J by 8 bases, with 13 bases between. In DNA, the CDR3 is TGTGCCAGCAGTTACTCGATAGCAGGGAGGGGCTACACCTTC. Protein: CASSYSIAGRGYTF.

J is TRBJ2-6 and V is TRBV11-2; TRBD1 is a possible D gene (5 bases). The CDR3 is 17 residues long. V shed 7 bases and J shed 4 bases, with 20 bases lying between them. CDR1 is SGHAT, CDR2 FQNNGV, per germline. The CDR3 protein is CASTPRRRVAGANVLTF. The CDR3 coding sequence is TGTGCCAGCACCCCACGCCGCAGGGTCGCCGGGGCCAACGTCCTGACTTTC. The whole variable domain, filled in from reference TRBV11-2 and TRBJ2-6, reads EAGVAQSPRYKIIEKRQSVAFWCNPISGHATLYWYQQILGQGPKLLIQFQNNGVVDDSQLPKDRFSAERLKGVDSTLKIQPAKLEDSAVYLCASTPRRRVAGANVLTFGAGSRLTVL.

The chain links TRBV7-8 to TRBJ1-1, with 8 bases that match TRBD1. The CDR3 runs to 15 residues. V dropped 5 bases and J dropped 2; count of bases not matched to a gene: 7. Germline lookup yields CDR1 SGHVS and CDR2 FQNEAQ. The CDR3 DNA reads TGTGCCAGCAGCACCCGGACAGGGACCAACACTGAAGCTTTCTTT. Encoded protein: CASSTRTGTNTEAFF. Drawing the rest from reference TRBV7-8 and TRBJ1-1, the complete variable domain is GAGVSQSPRYKVAKRGQDVALRCDPISGHVSLFWYQQALGQGPEFLTYFQNEAQLDKSGLPSDRFFAERPEGSVSTLKIQRTQQEDSAVYLCASSTRTGTNTEAFFGQGTRLTVV.

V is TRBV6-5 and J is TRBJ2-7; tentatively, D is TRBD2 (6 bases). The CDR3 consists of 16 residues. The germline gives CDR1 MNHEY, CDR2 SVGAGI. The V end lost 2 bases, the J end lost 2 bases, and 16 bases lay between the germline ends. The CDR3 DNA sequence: TGTGCCAGCAGTTACGCCGCCGGGGGATCCACCTACGAGCAGTACTTC. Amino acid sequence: CASSYAAGGSTYEQYF.

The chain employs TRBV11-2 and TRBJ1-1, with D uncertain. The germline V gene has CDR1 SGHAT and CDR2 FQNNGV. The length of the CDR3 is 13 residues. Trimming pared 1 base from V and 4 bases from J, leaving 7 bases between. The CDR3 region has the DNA TGTGCCAGCAGCTTAGGGTCCGGCACTGAAGCTTTCTTT. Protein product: CASSLGSGTEAFF. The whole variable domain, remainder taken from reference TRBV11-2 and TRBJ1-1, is EAGVAQSPRYKIIEKRQSVAFWCNPISGHATLYWYQQILGQGPKLLIQFQNNGVVDDSQLPKDRFSAERLKGVDSTLKIQPAKLEDSAVYLCASSLGSGTEAFFGQGTRLTVV.

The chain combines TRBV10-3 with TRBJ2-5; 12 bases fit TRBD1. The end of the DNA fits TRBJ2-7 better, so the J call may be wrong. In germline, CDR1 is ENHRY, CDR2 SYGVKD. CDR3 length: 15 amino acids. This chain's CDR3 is CAISGTGGARYEQYF. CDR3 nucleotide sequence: TGTGCCATCAGCGGGACAGGGGGCGCACGGTACGAGCAGTACTTC.

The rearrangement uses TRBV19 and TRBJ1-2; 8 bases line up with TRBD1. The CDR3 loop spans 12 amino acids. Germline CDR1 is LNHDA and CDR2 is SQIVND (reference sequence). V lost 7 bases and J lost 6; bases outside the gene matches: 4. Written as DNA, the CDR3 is TGTGCCAGTACGGACAGGGTCGATGGCTACACCTTC. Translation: CASTDRVDGYTF.

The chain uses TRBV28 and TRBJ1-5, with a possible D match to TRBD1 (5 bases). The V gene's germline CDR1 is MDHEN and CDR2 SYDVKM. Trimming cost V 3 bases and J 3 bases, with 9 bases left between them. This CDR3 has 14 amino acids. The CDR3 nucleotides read TGTGCCAGCAGTTTCAGTGGGGCCAATCAGCCCCAGCATTTT. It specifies CASSFSGANQPQHF. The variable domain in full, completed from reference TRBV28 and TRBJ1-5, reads DVKVTQSSRYLVKRTGEKVFLECVQDMDHENMFWYRQDPGLGLRLIYFSYDVKMKEKGDIPEGYSVSREKKERFSLILESASTNQTSMYLCASSFSGANQPQHFGDGTRLSIL.

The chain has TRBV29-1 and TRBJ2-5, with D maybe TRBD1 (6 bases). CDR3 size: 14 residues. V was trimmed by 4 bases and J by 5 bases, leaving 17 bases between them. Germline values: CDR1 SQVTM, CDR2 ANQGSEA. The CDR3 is CSVAWTAPGETQYF. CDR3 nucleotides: TGCAGCGTTGCGTGGACAGCTCCGGGGGAGACCCAGTACTTC. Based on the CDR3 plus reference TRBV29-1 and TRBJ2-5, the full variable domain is SAVISQKPSRDICQRGTSLTIQCQVDSQVTMMFWYRQQPGQSLTLIATANQGSEATYESGFVIDKFPISRPNLTFSTLTVSNMSPEDSSIYLCSVAWTAPGETQYFGPGTRLLVL.

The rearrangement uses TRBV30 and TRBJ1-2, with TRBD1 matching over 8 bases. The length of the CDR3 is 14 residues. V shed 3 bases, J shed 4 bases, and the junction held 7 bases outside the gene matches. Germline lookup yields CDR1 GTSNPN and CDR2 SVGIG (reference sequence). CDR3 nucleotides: TGTGCCTGGAGAAAGCGACAGGGGATCTATGGCTACACCTTC. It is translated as CAWRKRQGIYGYTF.

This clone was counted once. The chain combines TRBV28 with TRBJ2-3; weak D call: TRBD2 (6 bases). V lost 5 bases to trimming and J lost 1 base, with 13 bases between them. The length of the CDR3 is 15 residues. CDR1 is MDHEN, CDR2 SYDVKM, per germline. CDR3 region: CASSPLARGTDTQYF. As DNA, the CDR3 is TGTGCCAGCAGTCCCCTAGCGCGGGGCACAGATACGCAGTATTTT.

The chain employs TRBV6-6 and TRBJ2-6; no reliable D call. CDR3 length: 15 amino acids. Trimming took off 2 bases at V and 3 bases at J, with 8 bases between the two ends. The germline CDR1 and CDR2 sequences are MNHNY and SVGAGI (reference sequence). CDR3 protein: CASSYGSSGANVLTF. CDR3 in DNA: TGTGCCAGCAGTTACGGGTCTAGTGGGGCCAACGTCCTGACTTTC.

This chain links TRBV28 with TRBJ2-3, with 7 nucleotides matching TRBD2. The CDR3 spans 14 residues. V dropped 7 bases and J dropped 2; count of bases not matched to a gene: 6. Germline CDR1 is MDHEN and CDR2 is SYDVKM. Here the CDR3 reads CASTSGGNTDTQYF. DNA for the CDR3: TGTGCCAGCACCTCGGGGGGAAACACAGATACGCAGTATTTT.

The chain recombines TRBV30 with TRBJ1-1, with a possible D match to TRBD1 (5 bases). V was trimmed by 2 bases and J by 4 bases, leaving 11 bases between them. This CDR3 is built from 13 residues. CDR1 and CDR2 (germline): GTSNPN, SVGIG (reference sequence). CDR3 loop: CAWSKMGGTEAFF. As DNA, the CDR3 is TGTGCCTGGAGTAAAATGGGGGGCACTGAAGCTTTCTTT.

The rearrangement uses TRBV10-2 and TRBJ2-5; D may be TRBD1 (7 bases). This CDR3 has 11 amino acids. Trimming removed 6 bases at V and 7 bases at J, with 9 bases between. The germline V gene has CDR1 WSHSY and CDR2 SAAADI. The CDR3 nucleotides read TGCGCCAGCAGGCAGGGGGGGACCCAGTACTTC. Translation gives CASRQGGTQYF.

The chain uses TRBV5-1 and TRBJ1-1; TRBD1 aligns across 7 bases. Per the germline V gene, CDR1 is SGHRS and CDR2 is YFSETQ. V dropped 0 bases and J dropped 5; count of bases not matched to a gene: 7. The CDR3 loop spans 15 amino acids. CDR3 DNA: TGCGCCAGCAGCTTGGATGGCAGGGGGAGGACTGAAGCTTTCTTT. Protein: CASSLDGRGRTEAFF.